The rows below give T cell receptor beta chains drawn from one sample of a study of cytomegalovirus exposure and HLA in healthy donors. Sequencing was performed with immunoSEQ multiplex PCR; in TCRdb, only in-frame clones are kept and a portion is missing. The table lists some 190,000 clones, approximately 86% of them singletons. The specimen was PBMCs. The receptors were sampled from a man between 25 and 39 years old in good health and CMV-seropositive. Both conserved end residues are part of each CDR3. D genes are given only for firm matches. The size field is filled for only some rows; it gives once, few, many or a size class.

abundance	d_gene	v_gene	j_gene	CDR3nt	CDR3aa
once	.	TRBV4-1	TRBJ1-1	TGCGCCAGCAGCCAGTCGGGAGGGAGCAACACTGAAGCTTTCTTT	CASSQSGGSNTEAFF
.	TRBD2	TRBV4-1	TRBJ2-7	TGCGCCAGCAGCCAAGGGACTAGCGCCTCCTACGAGCAGTACTTC	CASSQGTSASYEQYF
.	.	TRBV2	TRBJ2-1	TGTGCCAGCAACCCGACAGAGTCTTACAATGAGCAGTTCTTC	CASNPTESYNEQFF
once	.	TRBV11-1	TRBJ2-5	TGTGCCAGCAGCTGGACAGTGTACCAAGAGACCCAGTACTTC	CASSWTVYQETQYF
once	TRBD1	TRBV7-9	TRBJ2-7	TGTGCCAGCAGCCAGCCGGGACAGGGCTACGAGCAGTACTTC	CASSQPGQGYEQYF
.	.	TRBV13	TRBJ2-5	TGTGCCAGCAGCCCCGACCCGGCGGCCCAGGAGACCCAGTACTTC	CASSPDPAAQETQYF
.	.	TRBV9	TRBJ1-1	TGTGCCAGCAGCCCGGACAGAGACACTGAAGCTTTCTTT	CASSPDRDTEAFF
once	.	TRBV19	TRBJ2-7	TGTGCCAGTACCGGGAATCGAGCGGGCTCCTACGAGCAGTACTTC	CASTGNRAGSYEQYF
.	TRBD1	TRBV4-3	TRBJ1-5	TGCGCCAGCAGCCCGGGACAGGCGAGCAATCAGCCCCAGCATTTT	CASSPGQASNQPQHF
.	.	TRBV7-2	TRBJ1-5	TGTGCCAGCAGCTTACTGGGCGGAGATCAGCCCCAGCATTTT	CASSLLGGDQPQHF
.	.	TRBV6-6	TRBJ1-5	TGTGCCAGCATCGAAACGTGGGCCCAGCCCCAGCATTTT	CASIETWAQPQHF
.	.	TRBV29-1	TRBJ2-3	TGCAGCGGTGCCCGGAGAGGGGGAGATACGCAGTATTTT	CSGARRGGDTQYF
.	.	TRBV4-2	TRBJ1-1	TGTGCCAGCAGCCAACGGACAGCGACGACTGAAGCTTTCTTT	CASSQRTATTEAFF
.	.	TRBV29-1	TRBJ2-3	TGCAGCGCTACTGACACCACTGGCACAGATACGCAGTATTTT	CSATDTTGTDTQYF
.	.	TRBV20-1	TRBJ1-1	TGCAGTGCAGGGGTTGAAGCTTTCTTT	CSAGVEAFF
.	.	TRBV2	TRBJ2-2	TGTGCCAGCAAAGGGACGGCCACCGGGGAGCTGTTTTTT	CASKGTATGELFF
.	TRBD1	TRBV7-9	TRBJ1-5	TGTGCCAGCAGCTTAGGCGGCAGGGGGCATCAGCCCCAGCATTTT	CASSLGGRGHQPQHF
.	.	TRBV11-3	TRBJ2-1	TGTGCCAGCAGCTTAGTGGAGGACAATGAGCAGTTCTTC	CASSLVEDNEQFF
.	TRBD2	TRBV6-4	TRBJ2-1	TGTGCCAGCAGTGAAGTAGCGGGTGGGCGAGGTGGTGAGCAGTTCTTC	CASSEVAGGRGGEQFF
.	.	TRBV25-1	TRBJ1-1	TGTGCCAGCAGGGAGGGGGAGGGGGGTCACACTGAAGCTTTCTTT	CASREGEGGHTEAFF
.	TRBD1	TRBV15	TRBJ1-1	TGTGCCACCAGGGAACAGGGGGACACTGAAGCTTTCTTT	CATREQGDTEAFF
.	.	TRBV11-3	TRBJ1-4	TGTGCCAGCAGCTTTACAAGGGCAGAAAAACTGTTTTTT	CASSFTRAEKLFF
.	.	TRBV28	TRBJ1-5	TGTGCCAGCAGTATAGGGGGTCCTAGCAATCAGCCCCAGCATTTT	CASSIGGPSNQPQHF
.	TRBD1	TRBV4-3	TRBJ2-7	TGCGCCAGCAGCACAGGGGACGGATACGAGCAGTACTTC	CASSTGDGYEQYF
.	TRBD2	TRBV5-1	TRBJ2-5	TGCGCCAGCAGCTTTCTAGCGGGGGGGCTGGAGACCCAGTACTTC	CASSFLAGGLETQYF
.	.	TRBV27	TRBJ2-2	TGTGCCAGCAGCCCGGGACAAAACACCGGGGAGCTGTTTTTT	CASSPGQNTGELFF
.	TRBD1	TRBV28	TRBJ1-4	TGTGCCAGCAGTTTCTCAGGGGGAAGTAATGAAAAACTGTTTTTT	CASSFSGGSNEKLFF
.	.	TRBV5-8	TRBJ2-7	TGTGCCAGCAGAGGTGTGAACGAGCAGTACTTC	CASRGVNEQYF
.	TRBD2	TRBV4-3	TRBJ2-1	TGCGCCAGCAGCACTGGGATTACGATTCCGGGGGGGGTGGACAATGAGCAGTTCTTC	CASSTGITIPGGVDNEQFF
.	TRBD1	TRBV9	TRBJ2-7	TGTGCCAGCAGCGTAGATGGCGGGACAGGGATCTACGAGCAGTACTTC	CASSVDGGTGIYEQYF
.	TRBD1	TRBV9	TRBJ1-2	TGTGCCAGCAGCGTAGAGGCAGGGGGGGAATATGGCTACACCTTC	CASSVEAGGEYGYTF
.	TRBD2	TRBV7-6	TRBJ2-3	TGTGCCAGCAGCTTAACGTCGGGAGGGTCCTCGGATACGCAGTATTTT	CASSLTSGGSSDTQYF
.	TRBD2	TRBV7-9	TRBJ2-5	TGTGCCAGCAACTTCATCAGAGCCCTCTCGCGGGAGGGAGAGACCCAGTACTTC	CASNFIRALSREGETQYF
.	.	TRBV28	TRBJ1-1	TGTGCCAGCAGCTCGGGGGCCCCAAACACTGAAGCTTTCTTT	CASSSGAPNTEAFF
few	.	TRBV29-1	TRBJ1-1	TGCAGCGTCGTAACGGGCACTGAAGCTTTCTTT	CSVVTGTEAFF
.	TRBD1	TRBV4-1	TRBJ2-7	TGCGCCAGCAGCCGGGGACAGTTCTACGAGCAGTACTTC	CASSRGQFYEQYF
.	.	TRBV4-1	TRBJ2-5	TGCGCCAGCAGCCAAGAAGAGGGCAGGTACCAAGAGACCCAGTACTTC	CASSQEEGRYQETQYF
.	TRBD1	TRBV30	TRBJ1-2	TGTGCCTGGAGTGGGACAGGGGTTAATGGCTACACCTTC	CAWSGTGVNGYTF
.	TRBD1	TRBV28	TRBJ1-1	TGTGCCAGCAGTACTACAGGGGGCAAACGAACTGAAGCTTTCTTT	CASSTTGGKRTEAFF
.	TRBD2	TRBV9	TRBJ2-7	TGTGCCAGCAGTCCGGCGGGGGGAGGGTACGAGCAGTACTTC	CASSPAGGGYEQYF
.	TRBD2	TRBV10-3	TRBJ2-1	TGTGCCATCAGCCGCGGGACTAGCGGGGGCGGGGGGCGTGAGCAGTTCTTC	CAISRGTSGGGGREQFF
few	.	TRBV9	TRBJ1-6	TGTGCCAGCAGCGTCGCCCTTGATTCACCCCTCCACTTT	CASSVALDSPLHF
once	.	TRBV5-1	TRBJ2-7	TGCGCCAGCAGCCTCGCAATCCCGGTCACCGGAGCCTTTGGGGAGCAGTACTTC	CASSLAIPVTGAFGEQYF
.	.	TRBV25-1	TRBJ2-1	TGTGCCAGCATAAAGGGCTCAAGCTCCTACAATGAGCAGTTCTTC	CASIKGSSSYNEQFF
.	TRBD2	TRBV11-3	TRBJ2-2	TGTGCCAGCAGCTTTAGGACTAGCGGGGGGGCCGAGGAGCTGTTTTTT	CASSFRTSGGAEELFF
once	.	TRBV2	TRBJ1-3	TGTGCCAGCAGTGAGAGGGCCGGGAGCTCTGGAAACACCATATATTTT	CASSERAGSSGNTIYF
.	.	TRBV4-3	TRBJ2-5	TGCGCCAGCAGCCAAGAGCTCCGCCCACACGAGACCCAGTACTTC	CASSQELRPHETQYF
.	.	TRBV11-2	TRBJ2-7	TGTGCCAGCAGCTTGGTTGCAGATTCCTACGAGCAGTACTTC	CASSLVADSYEQYF
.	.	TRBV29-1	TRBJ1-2	TGCAGCGTTGGCTCTTTGTCGGGGCGTACCTCTCCCGGCTATGGCTACACCTTC	CSVGSLSGRTSPGYGYTF
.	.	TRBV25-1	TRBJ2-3	TGTGCCAGCGACGATTCGGAGTCCCCCACAGGGACGCAGTATTTT	CASDDSESPTGTQYF
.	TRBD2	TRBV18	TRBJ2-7	TGTGCCAGCTCACTTAGCGGGCAGACCTACGAGCAGTACTTC	CASSLSGQTYEQYF
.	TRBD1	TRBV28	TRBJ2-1	TGTGCCAGCGGGGAGACAGGGAACTTCAACAATGAGCAGTTCTTC	CASGETGNFNNEQFF
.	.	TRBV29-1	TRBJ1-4	TGCAGCGTTGGGGCTGCAGAAAAACTGTTTTTT	CSVGAAEKLFF
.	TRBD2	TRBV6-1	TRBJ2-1	TGTGCCAGCAGTGAGCTAGCGGGAGAGAGGGACAATGAGCAGTTCTTC	CASSELAGERDNEQFF
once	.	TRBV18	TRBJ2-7	TGTGCCAGCTCCCCACAGGGTTCGTGGCAGTACTTC	CASSPQGSWQYF
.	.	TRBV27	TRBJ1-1	TGTGCCAGCAGGACATTCCAGTCTGAAGCTTTCTTT	CASRTFQSEAFF
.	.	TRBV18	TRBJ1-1	TGTGCCAGCTCACCACCATTCGGCGGGGCGGAATGGAGGAACACTGAAGCTTTCTTT	CASSPPFGGAEWRNTEAFF
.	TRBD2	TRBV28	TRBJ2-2	TGTGCCAGCAGTTCTAGCGGGAGGGCTCCCGGGGAGCTGTTTTTT	CASSSSGRAPGELFF